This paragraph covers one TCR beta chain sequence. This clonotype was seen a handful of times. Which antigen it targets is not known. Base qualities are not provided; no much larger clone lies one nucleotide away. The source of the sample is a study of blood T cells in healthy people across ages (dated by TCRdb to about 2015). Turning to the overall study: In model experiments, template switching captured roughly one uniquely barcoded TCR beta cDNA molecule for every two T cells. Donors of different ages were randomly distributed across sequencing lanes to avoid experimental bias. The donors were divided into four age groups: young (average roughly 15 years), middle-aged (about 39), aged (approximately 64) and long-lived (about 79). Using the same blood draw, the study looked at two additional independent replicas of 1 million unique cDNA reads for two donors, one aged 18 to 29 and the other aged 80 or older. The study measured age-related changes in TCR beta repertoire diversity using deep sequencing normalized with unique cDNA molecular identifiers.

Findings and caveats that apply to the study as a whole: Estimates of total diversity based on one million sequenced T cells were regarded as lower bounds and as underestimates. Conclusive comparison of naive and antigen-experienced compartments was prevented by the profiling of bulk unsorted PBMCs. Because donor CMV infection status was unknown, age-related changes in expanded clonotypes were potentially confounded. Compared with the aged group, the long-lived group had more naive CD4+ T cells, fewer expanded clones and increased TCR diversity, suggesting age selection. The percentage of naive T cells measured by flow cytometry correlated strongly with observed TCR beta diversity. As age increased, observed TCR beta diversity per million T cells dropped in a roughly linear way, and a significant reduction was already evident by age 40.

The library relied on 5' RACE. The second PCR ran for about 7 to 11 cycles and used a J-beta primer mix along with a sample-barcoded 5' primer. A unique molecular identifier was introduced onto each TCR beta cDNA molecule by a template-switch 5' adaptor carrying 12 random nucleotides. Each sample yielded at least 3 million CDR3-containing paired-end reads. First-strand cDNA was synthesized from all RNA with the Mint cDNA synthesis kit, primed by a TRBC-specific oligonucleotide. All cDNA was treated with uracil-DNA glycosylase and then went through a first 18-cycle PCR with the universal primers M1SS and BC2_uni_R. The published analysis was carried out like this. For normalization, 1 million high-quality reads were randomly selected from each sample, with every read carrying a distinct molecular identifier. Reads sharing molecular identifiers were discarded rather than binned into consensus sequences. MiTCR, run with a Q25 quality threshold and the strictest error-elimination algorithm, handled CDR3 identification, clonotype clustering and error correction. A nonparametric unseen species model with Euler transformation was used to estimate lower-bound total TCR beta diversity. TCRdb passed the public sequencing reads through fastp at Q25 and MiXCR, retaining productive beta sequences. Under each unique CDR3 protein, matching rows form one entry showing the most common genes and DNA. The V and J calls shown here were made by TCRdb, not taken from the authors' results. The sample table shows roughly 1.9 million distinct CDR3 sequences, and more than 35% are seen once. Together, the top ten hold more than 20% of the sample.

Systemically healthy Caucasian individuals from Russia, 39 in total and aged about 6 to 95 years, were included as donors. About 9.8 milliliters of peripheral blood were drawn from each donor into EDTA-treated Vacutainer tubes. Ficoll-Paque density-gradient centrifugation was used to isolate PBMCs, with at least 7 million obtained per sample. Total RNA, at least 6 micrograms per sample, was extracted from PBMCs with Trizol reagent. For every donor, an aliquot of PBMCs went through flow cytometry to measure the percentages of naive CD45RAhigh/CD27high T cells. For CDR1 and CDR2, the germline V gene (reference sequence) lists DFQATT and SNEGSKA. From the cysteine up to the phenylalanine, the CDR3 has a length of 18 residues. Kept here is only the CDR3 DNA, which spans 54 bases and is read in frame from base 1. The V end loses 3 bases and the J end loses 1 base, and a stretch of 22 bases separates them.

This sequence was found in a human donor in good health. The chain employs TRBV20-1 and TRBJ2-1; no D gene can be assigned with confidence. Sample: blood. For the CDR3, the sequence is CSARAIRYSHSSYNEQFF. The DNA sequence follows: TGCAGTGCTAGGGCGATAAGATACAGTCACTCTTCCTACAATGAGCAGTTCTTC.